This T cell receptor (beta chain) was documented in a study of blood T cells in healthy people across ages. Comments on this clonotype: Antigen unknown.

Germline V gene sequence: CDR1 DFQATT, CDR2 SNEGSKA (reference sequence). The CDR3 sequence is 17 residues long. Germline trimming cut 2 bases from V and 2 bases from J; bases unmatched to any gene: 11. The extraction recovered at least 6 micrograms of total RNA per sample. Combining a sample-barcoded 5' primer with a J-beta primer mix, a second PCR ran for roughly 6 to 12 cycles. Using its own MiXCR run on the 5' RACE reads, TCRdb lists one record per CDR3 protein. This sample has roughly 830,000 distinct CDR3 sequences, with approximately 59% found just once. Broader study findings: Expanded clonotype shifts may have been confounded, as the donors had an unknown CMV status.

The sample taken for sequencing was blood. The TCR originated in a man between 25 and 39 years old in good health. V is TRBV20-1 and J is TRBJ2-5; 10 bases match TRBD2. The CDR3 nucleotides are TGCAGTGCTAGATCGGCTAGCGGGGGCGGAATTCAAGAGACCCAGTACTTC. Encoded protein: CSARSASGGGIQETQYF.